These 8 T cell receptor beta chains were all obtained from the same sample, sequenced in a study of regulatory T cells in long-lasting Graves disease. Noted time point: persistent/refractory GD, antithyroid drugs over 5 years with positive TRAb. PBMC RNA served as the TCR library source. Libraries of TCR beta came from iRepertoire HTBI primers plus Arm-PCR of CDR3 regions. TCRdb ran MiXCR on the multiplex PCR reads and lists one entry per CDR3 protein. The sample shows some 470,000 distinct CDR3 sequences, roughly 21% of them seen only once. Sequencing used peripheral blood mononuclear cells (PBMCs), obtained when the disease was refractory, from a patient treated with antithyroid drugs. Receptors originate from a female donor with Graves disease.

In the case of this clonotype: Possible read error: a much larger clone is one base away. The CDR3 DNA reads TGTGCCAGCAGCTCAGGACAGGCTGGGGCCAACGTCCTGACTTTC. Amino acid sequence: CASSSGQAGANVLTF. The chain employs TRBV7-2 and TRBJ2-6; TRBD1 matches at 7 bases. The CDR3 extends over 15 amino acids. In germline, CDR1 is SGHTA, CDR2 FQGNSA. V shed 4 bases and J 2 bases; nucleotides not matched to a gene: 2.

This clonotype turned up a few times. This sequence joins TRBV4-1 and TRBJ1-2; D may be TRBD1 (5 bases). The CDR3 covers 15 residues. Per the germline V gene, CDR1 is MGHRA and CDR2 is YSYEKL. The ends were cut back, 0 bases at V and 6 bases at J, with 14 bases in the middle. CDR3 coding DNA: TGCGCCAGCAGCCAAGACGTCCGGGGGTCGCATGGCTACACCTTC. Protein sequence: CASSQDVRGSHGYTF.

In this sample, this clonotype turned up a few times. The chain links TRBV11-2 to TRBJ2-1; 7 positions match TRBD2. With 0 bases clipped from V and 7 bases from J, the junction kept 12 bases outside the gene matches. Per the germline V gene, CDR1 is SGHAT and CDR2 is FQNNGV. The CDR3 length is 17 residues. CDR3 coding DNA: TGTGCCAGCAGCTTAGATCTGGGGGGGGGGACGGGAAATGAGCAGTTCTTC. Translated, it gives CASSLDLGGGTGNEQFF.

The gene calls are TRBV28 and TRBJ2-1; TRBD2 is a possible D gene (6 bases). The CDR3 is made up of 14 amino acids. Trimming took off 3 bases at V and 4 bases at J, with 10 bases between the two ends. Per germline, CDR1 MDHEN and CDR2 SYDVKM. The CDR3 here is CASSFRESYNEQFF. The CDR3 DNA reads as TGTGCCAGCAGTTTCCGGGAGTCTTACAATGAGCAGTTCTTC. The complete variable domain, with remaining parts taken from reference TRBV28 and TRBJ2-1, reads DVKVTQSSRYLVKRTGEKVFLECVQDMDHENMFWYRQDPGLGLRLIYFSYDVKMKEKGDIPEGYSVSREKKERFSLILESASTNQTSMYLCASSFRESYNEQFFGPGTRLTVL.

This clonotype occurred a few times. This chain connects TRBV5-1 to TRBJ1-2; a possible D gene is TRBD1 (6 bases). Trimming stripped 0 bases from V and 7 bases from J, with 13 bases between. The CDR3 has 14 amino acids. Germline assignment: CDR1 SGHRS and CDR2 YFSETQ. The CDR3 region is CASSLGPTGSGYTF. CDR3 nucleotides: TGCGCCAGCAGCTTGGGGCCTACAGGGTCTGGCTACACCTTC.

Only a few counts were recorded for this clonotype. The rearrangement links TRBV19 to TRBJ2-7, with TRBD1 matching over 8 bases. The CDR3 has 15 residues. Trimming removed 9 bases from V and 2 bases from J; junction bases left unmatched: 12. Germline V CDR1 and CDR2: LNHDA, SQIVND (reference sequence). CDR3 DNA sequence: TGTGCCAGCCGTTATCGTGGACAGGGTCCCTACGAGCAGTACTTC. Its protein is CASRYRGQGPYEQYF. Supplemented by reference TRBV19 and TRBJ2-7, the full variable domain reads DGGITQSPKYLFRKEGQNVTLSCEQNLNHDAMYWYRQDPGQGLRLIYYSQIVNDFQKGDIAEGYSVSREKKESFPLTVTSAQKNPTAFYLCASRYRGQGPYEQYFGPGTRLTVT.

This clonotype was seen ten or more times. The rearrangement uses TRBV15 and TRBJ1-1; 7 positions agree with TRBD1. J was trimmed by 6 bases and V by 4 bases; bases with no gene match: 8. This CDR3 comprises 14 residues. Germline-derived CDR1 and CDR2 are LNHNV and YYDKDF (reference sequence). The CDR3 nucleotides are TGTGCCACCAGCACAAACAGGGGTTTCCCTGAAGCTTTCTTT. Its translation is CATSTNRGFPEAFF.

This clonotype was detected ten times or more. The rearrangement links TRBV28 to TRBJ1-2, with 12 bases matching TRBD1. The CDR3 sequence is 17 residues long. In germline, CDR1 is MDHEN, CDR2 SYDVKM. V was clipped by 5 bases and J by 1 base; unmatched bases: 8. Here the CDR3 DNA reads TGTGCCAGCAGTGCCCGGGACAGGGGGCTCGTTAACTATGGCTACACCTTC. It codes for CASSARDRGLVNYGYTF.